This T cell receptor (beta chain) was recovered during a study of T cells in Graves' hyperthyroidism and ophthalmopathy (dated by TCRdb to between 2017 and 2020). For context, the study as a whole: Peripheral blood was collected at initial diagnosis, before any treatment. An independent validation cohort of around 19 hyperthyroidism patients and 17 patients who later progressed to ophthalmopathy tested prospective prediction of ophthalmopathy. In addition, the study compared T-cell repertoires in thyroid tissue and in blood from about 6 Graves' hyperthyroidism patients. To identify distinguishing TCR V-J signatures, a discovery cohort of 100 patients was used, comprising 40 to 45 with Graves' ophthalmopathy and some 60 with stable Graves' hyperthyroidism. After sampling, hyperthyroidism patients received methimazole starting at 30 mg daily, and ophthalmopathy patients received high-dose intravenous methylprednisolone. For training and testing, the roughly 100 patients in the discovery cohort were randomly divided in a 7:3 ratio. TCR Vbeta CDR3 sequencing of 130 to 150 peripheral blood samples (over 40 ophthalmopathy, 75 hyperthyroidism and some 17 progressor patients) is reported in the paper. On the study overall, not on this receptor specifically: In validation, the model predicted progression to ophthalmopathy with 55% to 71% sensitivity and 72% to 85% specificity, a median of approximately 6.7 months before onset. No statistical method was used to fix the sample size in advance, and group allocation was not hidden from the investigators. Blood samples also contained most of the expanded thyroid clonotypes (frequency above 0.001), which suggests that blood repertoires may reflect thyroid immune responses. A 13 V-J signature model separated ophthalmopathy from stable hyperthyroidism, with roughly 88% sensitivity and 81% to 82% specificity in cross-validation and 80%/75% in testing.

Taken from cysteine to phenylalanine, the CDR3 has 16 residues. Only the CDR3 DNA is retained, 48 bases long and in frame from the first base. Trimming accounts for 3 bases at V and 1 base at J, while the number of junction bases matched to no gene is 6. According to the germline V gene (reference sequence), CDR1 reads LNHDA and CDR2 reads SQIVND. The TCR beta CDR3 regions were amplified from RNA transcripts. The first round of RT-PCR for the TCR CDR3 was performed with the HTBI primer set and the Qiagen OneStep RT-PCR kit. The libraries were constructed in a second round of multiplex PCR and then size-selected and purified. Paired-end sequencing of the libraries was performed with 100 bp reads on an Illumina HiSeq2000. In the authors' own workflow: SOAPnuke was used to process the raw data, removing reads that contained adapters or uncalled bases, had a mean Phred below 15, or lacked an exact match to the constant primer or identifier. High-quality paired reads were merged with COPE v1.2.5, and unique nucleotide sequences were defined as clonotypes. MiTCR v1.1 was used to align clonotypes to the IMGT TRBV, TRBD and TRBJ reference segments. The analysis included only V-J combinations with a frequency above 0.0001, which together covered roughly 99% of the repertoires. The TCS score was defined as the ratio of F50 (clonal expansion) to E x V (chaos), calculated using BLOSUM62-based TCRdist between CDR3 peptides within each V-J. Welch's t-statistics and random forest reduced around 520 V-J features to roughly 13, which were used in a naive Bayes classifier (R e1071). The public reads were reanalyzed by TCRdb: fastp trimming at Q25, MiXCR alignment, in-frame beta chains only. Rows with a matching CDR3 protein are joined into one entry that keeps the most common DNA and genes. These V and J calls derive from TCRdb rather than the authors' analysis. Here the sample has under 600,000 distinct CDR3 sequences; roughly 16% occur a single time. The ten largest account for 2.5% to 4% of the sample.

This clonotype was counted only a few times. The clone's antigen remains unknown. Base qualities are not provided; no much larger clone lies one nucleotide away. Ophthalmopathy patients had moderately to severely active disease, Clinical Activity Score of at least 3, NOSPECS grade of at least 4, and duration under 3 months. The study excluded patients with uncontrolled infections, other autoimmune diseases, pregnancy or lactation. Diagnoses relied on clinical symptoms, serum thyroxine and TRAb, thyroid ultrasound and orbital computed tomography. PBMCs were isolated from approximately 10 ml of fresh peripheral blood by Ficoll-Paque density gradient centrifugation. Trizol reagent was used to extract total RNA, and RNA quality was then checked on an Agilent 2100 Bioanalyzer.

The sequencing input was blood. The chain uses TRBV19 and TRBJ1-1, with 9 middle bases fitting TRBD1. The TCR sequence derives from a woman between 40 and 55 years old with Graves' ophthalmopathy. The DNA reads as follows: TGTGCCAGTAGTATCGTGAGGGACAGGGAGAACACTGAAGCTTTCTTT. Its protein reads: CASSIVRDRENTEAFF.